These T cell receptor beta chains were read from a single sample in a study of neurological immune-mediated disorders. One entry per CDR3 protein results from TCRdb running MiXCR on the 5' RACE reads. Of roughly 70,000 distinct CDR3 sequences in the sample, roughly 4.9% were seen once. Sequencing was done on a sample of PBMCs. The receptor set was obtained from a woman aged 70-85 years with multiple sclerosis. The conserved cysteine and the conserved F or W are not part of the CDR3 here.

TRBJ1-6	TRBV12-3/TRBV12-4	ASSRDGTNSPLH
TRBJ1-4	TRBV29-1	SVEEGRSGPRGNEKLF
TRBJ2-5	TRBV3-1	ASSQDSGRLASEETQY
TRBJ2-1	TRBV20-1	SSRGAGSPYNEQF
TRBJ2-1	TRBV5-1	ASSVLFAQKPATF
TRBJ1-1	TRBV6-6	ASSYSMGGTRNTEAF
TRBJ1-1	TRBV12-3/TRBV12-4	ASSLQWHRQAF
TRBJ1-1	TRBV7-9	ASSLASGMGLSEAF
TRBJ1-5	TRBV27	ASRETERNQPQH
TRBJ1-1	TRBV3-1	ASSQPGRGQGNTEAF
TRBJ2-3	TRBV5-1	ASRKVLSTDTQY
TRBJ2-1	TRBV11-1	ASSPTGGDYNEQF
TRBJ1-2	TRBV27	ASSPDGLPGYT
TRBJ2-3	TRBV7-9	ASSLDAGAADTQY
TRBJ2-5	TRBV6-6	ASSYSRGSQETQY
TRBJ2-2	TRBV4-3	ASSQERGQKKNGELF
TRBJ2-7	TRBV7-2	ASSLDSSAYEQY
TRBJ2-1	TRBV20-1	SASGTSGMNSYNGQF
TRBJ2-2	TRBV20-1	SAVPGRATGELF
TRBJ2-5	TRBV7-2	ASLNLADRGAQY
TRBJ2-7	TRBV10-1	ASSEGPGGEQY
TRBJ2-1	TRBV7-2	ASSLGANNEQF
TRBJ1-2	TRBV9	ASGAQGYT
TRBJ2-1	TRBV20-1	SARSPSGQLGGQF
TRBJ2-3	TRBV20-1	SARSATSGRADTQY
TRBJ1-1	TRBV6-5	ASRYTGNTEAF
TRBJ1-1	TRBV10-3	AISDPNSLLNTEAF
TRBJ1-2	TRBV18	ASSPDRGNGYT
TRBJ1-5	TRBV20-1	SAREDRAPQPQN
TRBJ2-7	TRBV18	ASSPDKEQY
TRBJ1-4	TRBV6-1	ASSRTEYWEKLF
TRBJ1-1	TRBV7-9	ASSAWGGADTEAF
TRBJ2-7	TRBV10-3	ALHSEEREETHEQY
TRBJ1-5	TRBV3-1	ASSQGGLGNQPQH
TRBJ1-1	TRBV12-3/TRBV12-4	ASTRTGGSSNTEAF
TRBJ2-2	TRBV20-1	SARPLGLVPGELF
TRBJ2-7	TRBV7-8	ASSDRDSDYEQY
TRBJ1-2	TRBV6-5	ASSYLGGYT
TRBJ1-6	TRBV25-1	ASSAQGNNSPLH
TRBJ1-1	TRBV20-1	SARDRGQGSTEAF
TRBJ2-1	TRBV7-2	ASSSLNEQF
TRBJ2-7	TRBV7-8	ASSPRVAGNEQY
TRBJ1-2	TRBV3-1	ASTSLGRANYGYT
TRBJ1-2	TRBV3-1	ASSYPAWRGYT
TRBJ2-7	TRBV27	ASSIKAGEQY
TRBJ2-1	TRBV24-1	ATSDGTSGYNEQF
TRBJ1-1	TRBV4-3	ASSSRRGTEAF
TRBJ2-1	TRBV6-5	ASRRDSAGEQF
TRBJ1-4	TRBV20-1	SARRTGREKLF
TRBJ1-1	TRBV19	ASTPGGSQAF
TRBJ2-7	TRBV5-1	ASSLQGLAYEQY
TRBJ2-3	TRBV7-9	ASSANLGRADTQY
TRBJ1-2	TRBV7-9	ASSLRQGHGYT
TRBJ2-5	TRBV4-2	ASSQRGAGEETQY
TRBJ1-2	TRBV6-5	ASSYDGQLTYGYT
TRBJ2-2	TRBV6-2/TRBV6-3	ASSLAGGNTGELF
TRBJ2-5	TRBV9	ASSPSSGQGGETQY
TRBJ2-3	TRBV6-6	ASSSLLAGGQWDTQY
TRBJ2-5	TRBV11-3	ASSLSTKETQY
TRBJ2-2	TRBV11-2	ASSLEVSTGELF